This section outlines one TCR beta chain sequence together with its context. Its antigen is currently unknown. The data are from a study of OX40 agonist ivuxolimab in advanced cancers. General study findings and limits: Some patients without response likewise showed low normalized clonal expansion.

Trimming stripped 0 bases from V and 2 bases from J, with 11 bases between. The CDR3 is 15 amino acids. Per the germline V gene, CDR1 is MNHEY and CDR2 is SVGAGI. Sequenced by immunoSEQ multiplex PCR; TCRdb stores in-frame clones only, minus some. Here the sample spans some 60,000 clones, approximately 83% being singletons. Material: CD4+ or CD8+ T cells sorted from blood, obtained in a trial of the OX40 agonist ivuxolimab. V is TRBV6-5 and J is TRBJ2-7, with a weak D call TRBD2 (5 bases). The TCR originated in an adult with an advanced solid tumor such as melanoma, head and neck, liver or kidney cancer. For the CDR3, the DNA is TGTGCCAGCAGTTACTCGGGCGGGCGAACCTACGAGCAGTACTTC. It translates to CASSYSGGRTYEQYF.